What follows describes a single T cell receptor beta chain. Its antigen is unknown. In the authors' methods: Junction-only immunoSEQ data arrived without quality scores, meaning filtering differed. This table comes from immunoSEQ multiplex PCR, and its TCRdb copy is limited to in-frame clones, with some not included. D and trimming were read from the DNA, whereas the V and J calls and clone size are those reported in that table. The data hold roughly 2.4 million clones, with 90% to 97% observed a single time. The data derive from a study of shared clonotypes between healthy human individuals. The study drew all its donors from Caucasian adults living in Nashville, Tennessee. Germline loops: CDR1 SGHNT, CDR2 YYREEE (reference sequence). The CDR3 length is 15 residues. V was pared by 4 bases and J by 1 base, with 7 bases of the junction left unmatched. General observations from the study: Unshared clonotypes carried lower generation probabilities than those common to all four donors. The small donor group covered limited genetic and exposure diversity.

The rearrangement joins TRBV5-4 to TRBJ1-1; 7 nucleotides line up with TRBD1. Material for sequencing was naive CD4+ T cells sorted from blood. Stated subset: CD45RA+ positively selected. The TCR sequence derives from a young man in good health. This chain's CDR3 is CASSLRQGENTEAFF. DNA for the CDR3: TGTGCCAGCAGCCTGCGACAGGGCGAGAACACTGAAGCTTTCTTT.